This is a list of T cell receptor beta chains from one sample in a study of early T cells in non-severe SARS-CoV-2 infection. TCRdb fed the 5' RACE reads into MiXCR, producing one record per CDR3 protein. This table holds roughly 70,000 distinct CDR3 sequences, about 19% found once. The specimen was whole blood, collected at baseline. These receptors all stem from an adult who was a healthcare worker with PCR-confirmed SARS-CoV-2 infection or an uninfected control (not recorded which). The CDR3 runs from the conserved cysteine through the conserved F or W. A D gene is named only where the DNA matches it firmly. Size tells how often a clone was seen (once, few, many) or the class of an expanded clone, and some rows leave it out.

CDR3 DNA: TGTGCCAGCAGCTTTGGGGGACTAGCCAAAAACATTCAGTACTTC; CDR3 protein: CASSFGGLAKNIQYF; V gene: TRBV5-5; clone size: NA; D gene: NA; J gene: TRBJ2-4
CDR3 DNA: TGTGCCAGCAGCCAAGGGGTCAGAGCGGAGACCCAGTACTTC; CDR3 protein: CASSQGVRAETQYF; V gene: TRBV3-1; clone size: NA; D gene: NA; J gene: TRBJ2-5
CDR3 DNA: TGTGCCAGCAGCCTTTCACTGAACACCGGGGAGCTGTTTTTT; CDR3 protein: CASSLSLNTGELFF; V gene: TRBV13; clone size: few; D gene: NA; J gene: TRBJ2-2
CDR3 DNA: TGTGCCAGCAGCATGTATCTGGGGTTGACACCCCTCCACTTT; CDR3 protein: CASSMYLGLTPLHF; V gene: TRBV21-1; clone size: few; D gene: NA; J gene: TRBJ1-6
CDR3 DNA: TGTGCCAGCACTCGCGGGGACGCCGGTAATGAAAAACTGTTTTTT; CDR3 protein: CASTRGDAGNEKLFF; V gene: TRBV6-1; clone size: NA; D gene: NA; J gene: TRBJ1-4
CDR3 DNA: TGCAGTGCTAGAGTGCCGGGGTCCGGTTTTCAAGAGACCCAGTACTTC; CDR3 protein: CSARVPGSGFQETQYF; V gene: TRBV20-1; clone size: many; D gene: NA; J gene: TRBJ2-5
CDR3 DNA: TGTGCCAGCAGCTTAGTCAGATACAATGAGCAGTTCTTC; CDR3 protein: CASSLVRYNEQFF; V gene: TRBV7-6; clone size: few; D gene: NA; J gene: TRBJ2-1
CDR3 DNA: TGTGCCAGCAGTCAGTGGATTAGGGAGACCCAGTACTTC; CDR3 protein: CASSQWIRETQYF; V gene: TRBV6-6; clone size: few; D gene: NA; J gene: TRBJ2-5
CDR3 DNA: TGTGCCAGCCGGGACTTCAGCTCTGGGGCCAACGTCCTGACTTTC; CDR3 protein: CASRDFSSGANVLTF; V gene: TRBV19; clone size: NA; D gene: NA; J gene: TRBJ2-6
CDR3 DNA: TGTGCTAGTGGTTTGGACCCGACGGTGACGAACACTGAAGCTTTCTTT; CDR3 protein: CASGLDPTVTNTEAFF; V gene: TRBV12-5; clone size: NA; D gene: NA; J gene: TRBJ1-1
CDR3 DNA: TGCGCCAGCAGCTTGGAGACAGGGTCGCTTTACAATGAGCAGTTCTTC; CDR3 protein: CASSLETGSLYNEQFF; V gene: TRBV5-1; clone size: NA; D gene: TRBD1; J gene: TRBJ2-1
CDR3 DNA: TGTGCCAGCAGCTTGCAACCGAACACCGGGGAGCTGTTTTTT; CDR3 protein: CASSLQPNTGELFF; V gene: TRBV11-2; clone size: NA; D gene: NA; J gene: TRBJ2-2
CDR3 DNA: TGTGCCAGTAGGCAGGGGGCTCAATTGAACACCGGGGAGCTGTTTTTT; CDR3 protein: CASRQGAQLNTGELFF; V gene: TRBV19; clone size: few; D gene: TRBD1; J gene: TRBJ2-2
CDR3 DNA: TGCAGCGTTATCGAAGGGGCTCAGCCCCAGCATTTT; CDR3 protein: CSVIEGAQPQHF; V gene: TRBV29-1; clone size: few; D gene: NA; J gene: TRBJ1-5
CDR3 DNA: TGTGCCAGCAGTGAACGAAGGAGGGGGCTTTTCGTTCGCACTGAAGCTTTCTTT; CDR3 protein: CASSERRRGLFVRTEAFF; V gene: TRBV6-6; clone size: few; D gene: TRBD1; J gene: TRBJ1-1
CDR3 DNA: TGCGCCAGCCAGGGACAGGAGACCCAGTACTTC; CDR3 protein: CASQGQETQYF; V gene: TRBV5-1; clone size: few; D gene: TRBD1; J gene: TRBJ2-5
CDR3 DNA: TGCAGCGTTGGAGAGGGAAACAATCAGCCCCAGCATTTT; CDR3 protein: CSVGEGNNQPQHF; V gene: TRBV29-1; clone size: NA; D gene: NA; J gene: TRBJ1-5
CDR3 DNA: TGCGCCAGCAGCCCCGGACCCCAGGGGGTAGGGGTTGAAGCTTTCTTT; CDR3 protein: CASSPGPQGVGVEAFF; V gene: TRBV5-1; clone size: NA; D gene: TRBD1; J gene: TRBJ1-1
CDR3 DNA: TGTGCCAGCAGCTTAAATACCGCCGGAAACACCATATATTTT; CDR3 protein: CASSLNTAGNTIYF; V gene: TRBV13; clone size: few; D gene: NA; J gene: TRBJ1-3
CDR3 DNA: TGCGCCAGCAGCCGGTTCGGGGTGAACACTGAAGCTTTCTTT; CDR3 protein: CASSRFGVNTEAFF; V gene: TRBV4-1; clone size: few; D gene: NA; J gene: TRBJ1-1
CDR3 DNA: TGTGCCAGCAGCCAAGCCCAGACAGGGGTAGGCTACACCTTC; CDR3 protein: CASSQAQTGVGYTF; V gene: TRBV4-2; clone size: NA; D gene: TRBD1; J gene: TRBJ1-2
CDR3 DNA: TGTGCCAGCACCCTGTTCGGCGGGGGACAAGAGACCCAGTACTTC; CDR3 protein: CASTLFGGGQETQYF; V gene: TRBV3-1; clone size: NA; D gene: TRBD2; J gene: TRBJ2-5
CDR3 DNA: TGTGCCAGCAGCTTAGCGGGCCCCCCGGACGAAAAACTGTTTTTT; CDR3 protein: CASSLAGPPDEKLFF; V gene: TRBV7-9; clone size: many; D gene: NA; J gene: TRBJ1-4
CDR3 DNA: TGTGCCAGCAGCTTAGGGCGGAACAATCAGCCCCAGCATTTT; CDR3 protein: CASSLGRNNQPQHF; V gene: TRBV7-8; clone size: few; D gene: NA; J gene: TRBJ1-5
CDR3 DNA: TGCAGGGGCGAGGGGGCGTCTGGCTACACCTTC; CDR3 protein: CRGEGASGYTF; V gene: TRBV20-1; clone size: NA; D gene: TRBD1; J gene: TRBJ1-2
CDR3 DNA: TGTGCCAGCAGGCGGGGAAGCTCCTACAATGAGCAGTTCTTC; CDR3 protein: CASRRGSSYNEQFF; V gene: TRBV2; clone size: few; D gene: NA; J gene: TRBJ2-1
CDR3 DNA: TGTGCCAGCAGTTTTAATTTATACGAGCAGTACTTC; CDR3 protein: CASSFNLYEQYF; V gene: TRBV12-3/TRBV12-4; clone size: few; D gene: NA; J gene: TRBJ2-7
CDR3 DNA: TGCGCCAGCAGCCCCCGCCCCAGCACAGATACGCAGTATTTT; CDR3 protein: CASSPRPSTDTQYF; V gene: TRBV4-1; clone size: few; D gene: NA; J gene: TRBJ2-3
CDR3 DNA: TGTGCCAGCAGCCAAGTTGGGCAGACCTCACAAGAGACCCAGTACTTC; CDR3 protein: CASSQVGQTSQETQYF; V gene: TRBV3-1; clone size: NA; D gene: NA; J gene: TRBJ2-5
CDR3 DNA: TGTGCCAGCAGTCCGGGACTAGCGGGGGCCGGGGAGCTGTTTTTT; CDR3 protein: CASSPGLAGAGELFF; V gene: TRBV14; clone size: NA; D gene: TRBD2; J gene: TRBJ2-2
CDR3 DNA: TGTGCCAGCAGTGCCAGCTACAATGAGCAGTTCTTC; CDR3 protein: CASSASYNEQFF; V gene: TRBV2; clone size: few; D gene: NA; J gene: TRBJ2-1
CDR3 DNA: TGCGCCAGCAGCCCCATGGGAAATGAGCAGTTCTTC; CDR3 protein: CASSPMGNEQFF; V gene: TRBV4-1; clone size: many; D gene: NA; J gene: TRBJ2-1
CDR3 DNA: TGTGCCAGCAGCCGGGGGACAGGGGCAAGAGGCACTGAAGCTTTCTTT; CDR3 protein: CASSRGTGARGTEAFF; V gene: TRBV3-1; clone size: NA; D gene: TRBD1; J gene: TRBJ1-1
CDR3 DNA: TGTGCCAGTAGTATACCCAGGGGGCTGACTGAAGCTTTCTTT; CDR3 protein: CASSIPRGLTEAFF; V gene: TRBV19; clone size: NA; D gene: TRBD1; J gene: TRBJ1-1
CDR3 DNA: TGTGCCAGCAGAGGGCGAGTTTCTAATGAAAAACTGTTTTTT; CDR3 protein: CASRGRVSNEKLFF; V gene: TRBV12-3/TRBV12-4; clone size: few; D gene: NA; J gene: TRBJ1-4
CDR3 DNA: TGCGCCAGCAGCTCCGGGACAGGCGCAGCTTTCTTT; CDR3 protein: CASSSGTGAAFF; V gene: TRBV4-1; clone size: few; D gene: TRBD1; J gene: TRBJ1-1
CDR3 DNA: TGCGCCAGCAGCTTGGGGCTAGCGGGGCACAATGAGCAGTTCTTC; CDR3 protein: CASSLGLAGHNEQFF; V gene: TRBV5-1; clone size: NA; D gene: TRBD2; J gene: TRBJ2-1
CDR3 DNA: TGCGCCAGCAGCGCCGTCTCGGGCACCGGGGAGCTGTTTTTT; CDR3 protein: CASSAVSGTGELFF; V gene: TRBV5-1; clone size: few; D gene: NA; J gene: TRBJ2-2
CDR3 DNA: TGTGCCAGCAGCGGGACCCGGCCCTCCTACAATGAGCAGTTCTTC; CDR3 protein: CASSGTRPSYNEQFF; V gene: TRBV7-2; clone size: NA; D gene: NA; J gene: TRBJ2-1
CDR3 DNA: TGTGCCAGCAGGGGAGACAGCCGCACAGATACGCAGTATTTT; CDR3 protein: CASRGDSRTDTQYF; V gene: TRBV6-1; clone size: many; D gene: NA; J gene: TRBJ2-3
CDR3 DNA: TGTGCCAGCAGCCCGTCCGCCCAGCGCGGGAACATTCAGTACTTC; CDR3 protein: CASSPSAQRGNIQYF; V gene: TRBV3-1; clone size: NA; D gene: NA; J gene: TRBJ2-4
CDR3 DNA: TGTGCCAGCATCGGCTTGGGGGATGATCTAGGTGGCTACACCTTC; CDR3 protein: CASIGLGDDLGGYTF; V gene: TRBV2; clone size: NA; D gene: NA; J gene: TRBJ1-2
CDR3 DNA: TGTGCCAGCAGCCCGACGGGTATCCAAGAGACCCAGTACTTC; CDR3 protein: CASSPTGIQETQYF; V gene: TRBV9; clone size: NA; D gene: NA; J gene: TRBJ2-5
CDR3 DNA: TGTGCCAGCCGATTTCTAAACAGGGGTGAATCACCCCTCCACTTT; CDR3 protein: CASRFLNRGESPLHF; V gene: TRBV27; clone size: NA; D gene: TRBD1; J gene: TRBJ1-6
CDR3 DNA: TGTGCCAGCAGCCCCTCCTCGGCACTTGAGCAGTTCTTC; CDR3 protein: CASSPSSALEQFF; V gene: TRBV14; clone size: many; D gene: NA; J gene: TRBJ2-1